This T cell receptor (beta chain) was recovered during a study of vaccination and CD4 T cells after COVID-19. CDR1 and CDR2 from the germline V gene are SGHTA and FQGNSA. The CDR3 is made up of 14 amino acids. Trimming stripped 1 base from V and 5 bases from J, with 11 bases between. The study sequenced cultured CD4+ T cell DNA using the Oncomine TCR Beta short-read assay. A single record per CDR3 protein comes from TCRdb applying MiXCR to the PCR reads. The table has 15,000 to 20,000 distinct CDR3 sequences, roughly 65% seen once. Turning to this clonotype: The target antigen is unknown.

Treatment meaning: approximately nine-day PBMC culture with coronavirus spike peptide pools or control peptides (ViraFEST assay). The receptor was derived from a human donor who had recovered from COVID-19. Sequencing input: CD4+ T cells from blood, cultured in vitro. The chain recombines TRBV7-2 with TRBJ2-5; possibly TRBD1 for D (6 bases). The CDR3 here is CASSLDTRGETQYF. The DNA for the CDR3 is TGTGCCAGCAGCTTAGACACTAGGGGGGAGACCCAGTACTTC.